Described below is a single TCR beta chain sequence and its context. Processing released intraepithelial and lamina propria lymphocytes from the graft tissue. This sample stems from a study of graft-versus-host responses after intestinal transplantation. Profiled with immunoSEQ multiplex PCR; TCRdb holds only in-frame clones, not every one. The sample includes just under 65,000 clones, about nine tenths seen only once; the top ten take approximately 1.6%. Germline values: CDR1 WSHSY, CDR2 SAAADI. The CDR3 loop spans 17 amino acids. Between the trimmed V and J ends, which lost 0 bases and 0 bases, there was a span of 12 bases.

The sequence came from a human patient who received an intestinal transplant, so some T cells may come from the graft donor. The sequenced sample was ileum tissue, obtained less than 400 days after transplant. J is TRBJ2-4 and V is TRBV10-2; no definite D call. The CDR3 reads CASSESTRQLAKNIQYF. In DNA, the CDR3 is TGCGCCAGCAGTGAGTCGACGAGGCAGCTAGCCAAAAACATTCAGTACTTC.